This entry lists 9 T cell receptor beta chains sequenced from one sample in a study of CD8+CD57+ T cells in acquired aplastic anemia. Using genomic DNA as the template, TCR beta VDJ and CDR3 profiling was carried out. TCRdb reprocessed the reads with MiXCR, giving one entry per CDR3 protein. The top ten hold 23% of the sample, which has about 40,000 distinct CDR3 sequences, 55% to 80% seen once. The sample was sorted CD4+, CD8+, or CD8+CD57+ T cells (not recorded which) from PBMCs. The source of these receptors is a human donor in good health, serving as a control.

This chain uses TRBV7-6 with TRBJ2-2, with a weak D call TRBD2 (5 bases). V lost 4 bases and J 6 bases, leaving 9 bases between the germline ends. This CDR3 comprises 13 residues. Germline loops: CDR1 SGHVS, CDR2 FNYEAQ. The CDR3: CASSWRGPGELFF. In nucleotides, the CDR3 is TGTGCCAGCAGCTGGAGAGGGCCCGGGGAGCTGTTTTTT.

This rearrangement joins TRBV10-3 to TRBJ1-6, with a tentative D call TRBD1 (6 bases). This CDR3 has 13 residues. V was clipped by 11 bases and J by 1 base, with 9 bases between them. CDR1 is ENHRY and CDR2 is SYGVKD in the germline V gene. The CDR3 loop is CAVQGSYNSPLHF. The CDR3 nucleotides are TGTGCCGTACAGGGATCCTATAATTCACCCCTCCACTTT.

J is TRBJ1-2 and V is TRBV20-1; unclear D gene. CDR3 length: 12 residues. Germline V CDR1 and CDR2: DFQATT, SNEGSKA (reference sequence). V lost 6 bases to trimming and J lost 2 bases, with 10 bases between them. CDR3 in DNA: TGCAGTGCCTCCGACACAAACTATGGCTACACCTTC. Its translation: CSASDTNYGYTF.

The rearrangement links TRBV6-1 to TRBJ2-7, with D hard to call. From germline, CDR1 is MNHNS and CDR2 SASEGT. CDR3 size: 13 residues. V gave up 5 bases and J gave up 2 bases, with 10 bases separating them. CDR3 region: CASSPDFAYEQYF. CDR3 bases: TGTGCCAGCAGTCCCGACTTCGCCTACGAGCAGTACTTC.

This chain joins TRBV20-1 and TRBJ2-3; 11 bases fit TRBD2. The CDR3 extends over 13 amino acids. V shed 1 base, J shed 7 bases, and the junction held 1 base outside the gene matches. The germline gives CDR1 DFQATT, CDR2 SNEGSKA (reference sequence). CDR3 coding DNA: TGCAGTGCTAGAGGGACTAGCGGGTATACGCAGTATTTT. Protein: CSARGTSGYTQYF.

The CDR3 nucleotides read TGTGCCAGCAGGGCGGGGGGGACTGAAGCTTTCTTT. Encoded protein: CASRAGGTEAFF. The rearrangement uses TRBV2 and TRBJ1-1, with D possibly matching TRBD1 (5 bases). V lost 6 bases, J lost 5 bases, and 10 bases lay in between. The CDR3 has 12 residues. The germline V gene has CDR1 SNHLY and CDR2 FYNNEI.

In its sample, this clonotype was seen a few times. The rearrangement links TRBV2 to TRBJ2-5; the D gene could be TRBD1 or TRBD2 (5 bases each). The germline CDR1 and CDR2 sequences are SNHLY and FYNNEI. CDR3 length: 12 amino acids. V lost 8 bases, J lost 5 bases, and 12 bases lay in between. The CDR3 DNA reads TGTGCCAGCGAGAGGGGAAGGGAGACCCAGTACTTC. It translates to CASERGRETQYF.

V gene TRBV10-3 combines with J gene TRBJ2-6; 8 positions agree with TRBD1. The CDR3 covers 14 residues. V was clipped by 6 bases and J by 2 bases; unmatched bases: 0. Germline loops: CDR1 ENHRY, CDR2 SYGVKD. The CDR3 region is CAIRQGAGANVLTF. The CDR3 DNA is TGTGCCATCAGACAGGGGGCTGGGGCCAACGTCCTGACTTTC.

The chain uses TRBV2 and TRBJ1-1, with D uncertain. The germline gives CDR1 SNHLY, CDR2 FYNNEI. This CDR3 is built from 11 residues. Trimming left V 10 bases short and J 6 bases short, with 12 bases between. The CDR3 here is CATRFGPEAFF. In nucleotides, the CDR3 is TGTGCCACCAGATTTGGGCCTGAAGCTTTCTTT.